The present T cell receptor (beta chain) was sequenced within a study of beta chain features in type 1 diabetes. Whole-study results and caveats: Type 1 diabetes patients had TCRB CDR3s that were shorter (moderately but significantly so) in all four CD4+ subsets. Patients and controls would be equally affected if PCR favored shorter templates.

One heparinised blood draw, averaging around 0.12 L, came from each donor. There are 12 residues in the CDR3. The V and J ends lost 3 bases and 2 bases respectively, with 3 bases between them. The germline V gene encodes CDR1 SGHNT and CDR2 YYREEE (reference sequence). The sequenced template was cDNA made from the entire isolated RNA. Repertoires were generated with immunoSEQ multiplex PCR, while TCRdb's copy carries only in-frame clones and drops some. The sample has approximately 260,000 clones; 24% are singletons. This clone has only a few counts. Its antigen is not known. This sequence was found in a young woman with type 1 diabetes. Sequencing was performed on naive CD4+ T cells from blood. The chain joins TRBV5-4 to TRBJ2-1, with no clear D. In nucleotides, the CDR3 is TGTGCCAGCAGCTCTCCCTACAATGAGCAGTTCTTC. This sequence encodes CASSSPYNEQFF.